The source of this T cell receptor (beta chain) is a study of blood T cell repertoires in COVID-19. On the study more broadly: The samples span acute and convalescent COVID-19 from the United States, Italy and Spain. The cDNA or gDNA used as material had been derived from T cells, B-cell-depleted T cells, or PBMCs.

Study processing details: By means of reference gene primer amplification, nucleated cell counts were estimated. TCRdb keeps only in-frame clones here, not all; method: immunoSEQ multiplex PCR. From that table come the V and J calls and clone size; the DNA was used to work out D and trimming. The profile covers about 87,000 clones, with 60% to 80% appearing a single time and around 4.5% taken by the ten largest. This clone was seen a single time. Sequenced input: peripheral blood. This TCR derives from a woman between 50 and 59 years old with acute or convalescent COVID-19.

The CDR3 bases are TGTGCCAGCAGTTACTCGCCGGGGACAGGGAAAATAGCTTTCTTT. Residues: CASSYSPGTGKIAFF. The chain carries TRBV6-2 or TRBV6-3 and TRBJ1-1; 9 nucleotides line up with TRBD1. The germline V gene has CDR1 MNHEY and CDR2 SVGEGT. The CDR3 loop spans 15 amino acids. V lost 0 bases to trimming and J lost 10 bases; unmatched junction nucleotides: 9.